This T cell receptor beta chain comes out of a study of PD-1 blockade in classical Hodgkin lymphoma. V dropped 0 bases and J dropped 0 bases, with 4 bases sitting between them. Germline V lookup: CDR1 SGHRS, CDR2 YFSETQ. This CDR3 region has 14 residues. After autologous stem cell transplantation all patients relapsed, and prior brentuximab vedotin exposure differed between cohorts. Data came from immunoSEQ multiplex PCR; TCRdb stores just in-frame clones and leaves some out. The sample yields more than 70,000 clones, about nine tenths seen once. The TCR sequence derives from a human donor with classical Hodgkin lymphoma. The gene calls are TRBV5-1 and TRBJ1-3, with D uncertain. This specimen was peripheral blood mononuclear cells (PBMCs), taken before the second cycle of nivolumab. The CDR3 spells CASSLAGSGNTIYF. DNA of the CDR3: TGCGCCAGCAGCTTGGCAGGCTCTGGAAACACCATATATTTT.